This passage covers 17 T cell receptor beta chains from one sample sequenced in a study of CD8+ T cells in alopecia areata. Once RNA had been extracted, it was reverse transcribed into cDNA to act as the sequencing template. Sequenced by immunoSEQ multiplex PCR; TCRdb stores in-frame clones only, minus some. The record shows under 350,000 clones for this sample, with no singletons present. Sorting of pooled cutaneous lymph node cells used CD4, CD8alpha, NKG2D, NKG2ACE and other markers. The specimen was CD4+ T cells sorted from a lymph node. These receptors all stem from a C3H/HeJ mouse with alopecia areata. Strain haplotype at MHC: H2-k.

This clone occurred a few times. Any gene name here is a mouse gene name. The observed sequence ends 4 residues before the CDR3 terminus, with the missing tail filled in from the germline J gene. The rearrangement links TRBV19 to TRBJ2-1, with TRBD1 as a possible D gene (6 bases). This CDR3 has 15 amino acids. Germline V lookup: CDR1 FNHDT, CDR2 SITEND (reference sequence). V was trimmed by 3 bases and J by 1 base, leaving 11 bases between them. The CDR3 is CASSKGQINYAEQFF. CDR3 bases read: TGTGCCAGCAGTAAAGGACAGATAAACTATGCT.

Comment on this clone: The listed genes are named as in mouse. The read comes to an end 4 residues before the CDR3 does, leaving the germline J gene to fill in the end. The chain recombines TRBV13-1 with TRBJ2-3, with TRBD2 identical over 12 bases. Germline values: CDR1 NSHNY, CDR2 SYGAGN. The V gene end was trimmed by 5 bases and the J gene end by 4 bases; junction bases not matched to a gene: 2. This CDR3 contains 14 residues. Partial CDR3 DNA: TGTGCCAGCAGCAGACTGGGGGGGCCAGAA. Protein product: CASSRLGGPE. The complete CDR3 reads CASSRLGGPETLYF.

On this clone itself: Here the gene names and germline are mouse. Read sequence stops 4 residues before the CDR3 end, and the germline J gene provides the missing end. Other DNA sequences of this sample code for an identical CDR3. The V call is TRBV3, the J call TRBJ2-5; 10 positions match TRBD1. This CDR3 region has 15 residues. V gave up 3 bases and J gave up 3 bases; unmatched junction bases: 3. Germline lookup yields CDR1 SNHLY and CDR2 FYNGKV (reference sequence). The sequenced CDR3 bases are TGTGCCAGCAGCTTGACAGGGGGCGTTCAAGAC. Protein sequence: CASSLTGGVQD. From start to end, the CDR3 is CASSLTGGVQDTQYF.

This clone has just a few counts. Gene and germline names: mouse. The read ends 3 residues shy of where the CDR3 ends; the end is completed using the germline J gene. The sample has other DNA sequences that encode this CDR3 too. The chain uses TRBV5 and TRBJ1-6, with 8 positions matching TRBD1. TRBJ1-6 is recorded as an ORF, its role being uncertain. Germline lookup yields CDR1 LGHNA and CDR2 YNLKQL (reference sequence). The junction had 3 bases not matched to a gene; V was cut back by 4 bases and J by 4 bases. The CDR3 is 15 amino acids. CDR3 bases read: TGTGCCAGCAGCCCCCGACAGGGGTATAATTCGCCC. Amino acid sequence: CASSPRQGYNSP. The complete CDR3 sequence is CASSPRQGYNSPLYF.

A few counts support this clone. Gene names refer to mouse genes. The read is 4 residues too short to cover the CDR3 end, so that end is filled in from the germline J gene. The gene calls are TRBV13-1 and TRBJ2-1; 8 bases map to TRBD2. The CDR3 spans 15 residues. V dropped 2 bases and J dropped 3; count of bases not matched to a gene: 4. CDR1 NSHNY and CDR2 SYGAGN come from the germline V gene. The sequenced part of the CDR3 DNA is TGTGCCAGCAGTGAAACTGGGGGACTCTATGCT. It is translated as CASSETGGLYA. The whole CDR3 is CASSETGGLYAEQFF.

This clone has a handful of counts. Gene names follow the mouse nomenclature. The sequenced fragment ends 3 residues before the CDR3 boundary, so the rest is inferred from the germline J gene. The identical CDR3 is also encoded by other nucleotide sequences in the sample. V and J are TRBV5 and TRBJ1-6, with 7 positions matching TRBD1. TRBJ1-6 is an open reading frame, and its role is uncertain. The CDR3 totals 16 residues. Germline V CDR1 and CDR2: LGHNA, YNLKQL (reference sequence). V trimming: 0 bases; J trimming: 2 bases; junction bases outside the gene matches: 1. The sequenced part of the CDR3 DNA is TGTGCCAGCAGCCAAGAGCAGGGGGCCTATAATTCGCCC. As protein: CASSQEQGAYNSP. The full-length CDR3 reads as CASSQEQGAYNSPLYF.

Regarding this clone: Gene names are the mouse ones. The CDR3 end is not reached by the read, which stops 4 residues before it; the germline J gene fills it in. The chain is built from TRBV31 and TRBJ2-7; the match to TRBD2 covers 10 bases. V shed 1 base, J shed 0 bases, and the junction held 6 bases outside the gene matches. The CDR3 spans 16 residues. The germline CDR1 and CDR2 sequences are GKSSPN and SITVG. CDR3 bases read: TGTGCCTGGAGTCGACCGGGACTGGGGCCCTCCTAT. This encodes CAWSRPGLGPSY. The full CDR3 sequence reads CAWSRPGLGPSYEQYF.

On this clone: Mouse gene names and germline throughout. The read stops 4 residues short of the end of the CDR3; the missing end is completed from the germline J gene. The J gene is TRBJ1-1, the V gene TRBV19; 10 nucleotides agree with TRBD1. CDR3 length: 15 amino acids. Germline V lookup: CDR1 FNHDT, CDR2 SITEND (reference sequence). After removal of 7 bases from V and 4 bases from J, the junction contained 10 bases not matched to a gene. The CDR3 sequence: CASSTGDRGGTEVFF. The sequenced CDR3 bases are TGTGCCAGCTCAACTGGGGACAGGGGTGGCACA.

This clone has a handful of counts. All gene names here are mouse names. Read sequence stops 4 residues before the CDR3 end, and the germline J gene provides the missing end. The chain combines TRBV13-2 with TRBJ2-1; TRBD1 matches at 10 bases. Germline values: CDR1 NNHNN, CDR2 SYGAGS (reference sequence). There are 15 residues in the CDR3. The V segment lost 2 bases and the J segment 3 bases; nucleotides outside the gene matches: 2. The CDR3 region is CASGEGTGVYAEQFF. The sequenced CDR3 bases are TGTGCCAGCGGTGAGGGGACAGGGGTCTATGCT.

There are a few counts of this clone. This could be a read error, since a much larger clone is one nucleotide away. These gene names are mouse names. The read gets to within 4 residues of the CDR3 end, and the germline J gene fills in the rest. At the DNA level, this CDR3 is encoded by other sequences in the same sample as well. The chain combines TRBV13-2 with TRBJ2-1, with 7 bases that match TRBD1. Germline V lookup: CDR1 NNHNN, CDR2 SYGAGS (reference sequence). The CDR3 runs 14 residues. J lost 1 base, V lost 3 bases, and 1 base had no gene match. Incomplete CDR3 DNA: TGTGCCAGCGGTGGGGGACAGAACTATGCT. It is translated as CASGGGQNYA. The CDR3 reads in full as CASGGGQNYAEQFF.

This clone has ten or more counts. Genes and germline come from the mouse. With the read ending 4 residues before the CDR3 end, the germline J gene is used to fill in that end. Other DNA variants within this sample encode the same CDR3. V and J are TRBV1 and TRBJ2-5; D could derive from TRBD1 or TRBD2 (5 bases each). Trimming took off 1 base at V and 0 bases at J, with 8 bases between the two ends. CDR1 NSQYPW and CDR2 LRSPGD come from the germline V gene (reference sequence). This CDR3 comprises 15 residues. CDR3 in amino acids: CTCSAGGFNQDTQYF. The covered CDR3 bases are TGCACCTGCAGTGCAGGGGGCTTTAACCAAGAC.

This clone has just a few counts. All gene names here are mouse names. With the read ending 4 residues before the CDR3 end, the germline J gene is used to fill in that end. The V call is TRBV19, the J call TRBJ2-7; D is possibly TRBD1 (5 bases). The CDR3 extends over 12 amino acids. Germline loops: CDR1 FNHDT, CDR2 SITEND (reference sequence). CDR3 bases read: TGTGCCAGCAGTAAGACAGAATAT. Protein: CASSKTEY. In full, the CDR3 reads CASSKTEYEQYF.

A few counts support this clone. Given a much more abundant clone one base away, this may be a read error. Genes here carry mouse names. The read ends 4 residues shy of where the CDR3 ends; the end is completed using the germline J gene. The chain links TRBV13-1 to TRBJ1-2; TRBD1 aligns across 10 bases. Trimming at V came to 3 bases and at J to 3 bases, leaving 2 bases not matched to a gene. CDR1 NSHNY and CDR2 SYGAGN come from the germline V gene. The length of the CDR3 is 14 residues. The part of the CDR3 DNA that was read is TGTGCCAGCAGTGGGGGACAGGGGTACTCC. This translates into CASSGGQGYS. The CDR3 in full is CASSGGQGYSDYTF.

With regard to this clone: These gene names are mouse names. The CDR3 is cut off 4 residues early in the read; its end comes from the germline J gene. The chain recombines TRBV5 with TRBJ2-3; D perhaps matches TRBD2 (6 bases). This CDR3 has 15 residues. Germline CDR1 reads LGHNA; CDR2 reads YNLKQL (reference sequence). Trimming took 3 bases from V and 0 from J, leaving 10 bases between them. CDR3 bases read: TGTGCCAGCAGCCACTCAGGGACTAGTGCAGAA. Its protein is CASSHSGTSAE. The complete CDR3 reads CASSHSGTSAETLYF.

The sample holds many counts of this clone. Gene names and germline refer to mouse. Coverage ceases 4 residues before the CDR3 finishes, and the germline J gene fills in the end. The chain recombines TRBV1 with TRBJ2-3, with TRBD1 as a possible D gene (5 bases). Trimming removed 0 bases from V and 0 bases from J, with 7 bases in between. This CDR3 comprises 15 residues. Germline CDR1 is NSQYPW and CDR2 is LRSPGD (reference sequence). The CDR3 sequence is CTCSAETVSAETLYF. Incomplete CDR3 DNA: TGCACCTGCAGTGCAGAGACAGTTAGTGCAGAA.

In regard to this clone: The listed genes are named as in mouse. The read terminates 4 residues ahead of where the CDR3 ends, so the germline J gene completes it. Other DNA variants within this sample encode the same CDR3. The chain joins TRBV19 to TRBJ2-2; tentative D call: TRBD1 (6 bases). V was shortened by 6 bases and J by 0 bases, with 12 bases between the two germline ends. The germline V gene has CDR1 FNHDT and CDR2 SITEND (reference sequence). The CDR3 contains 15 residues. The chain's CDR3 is CASTAGTTNTGQLYF. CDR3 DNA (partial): TGTGCCAGCACCGCCGGGACAACAAACACCGGG.

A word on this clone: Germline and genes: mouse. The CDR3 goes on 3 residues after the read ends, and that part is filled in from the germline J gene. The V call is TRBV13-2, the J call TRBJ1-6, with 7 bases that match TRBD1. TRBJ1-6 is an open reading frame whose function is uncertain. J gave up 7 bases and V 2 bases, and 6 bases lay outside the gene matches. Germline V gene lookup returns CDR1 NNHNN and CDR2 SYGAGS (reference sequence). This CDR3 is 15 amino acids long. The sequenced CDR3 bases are TGTGCCAGCGGTGACCCCCGGGACAGAAATTCGCCC. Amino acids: CASGDPRDRNSP. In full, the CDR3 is CASGDPRDRNSPLYF.